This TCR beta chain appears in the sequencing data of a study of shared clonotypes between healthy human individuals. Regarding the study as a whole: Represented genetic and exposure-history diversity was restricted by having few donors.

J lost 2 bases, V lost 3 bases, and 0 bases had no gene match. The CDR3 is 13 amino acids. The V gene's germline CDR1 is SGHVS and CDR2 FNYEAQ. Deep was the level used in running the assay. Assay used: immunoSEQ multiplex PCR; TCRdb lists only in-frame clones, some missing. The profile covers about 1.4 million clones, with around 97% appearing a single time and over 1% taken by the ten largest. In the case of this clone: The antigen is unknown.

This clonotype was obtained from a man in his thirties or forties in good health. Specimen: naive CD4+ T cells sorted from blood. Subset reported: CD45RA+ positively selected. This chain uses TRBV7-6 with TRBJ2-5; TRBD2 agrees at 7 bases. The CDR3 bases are TGTGCCAGCAGCTTGGGACTACAAGAGACCCAGTACTTC. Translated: CASSLGLQETQYF. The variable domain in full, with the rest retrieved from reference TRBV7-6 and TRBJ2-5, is GAGVSQSPRYKVTKRGQDVALRCDPISGHVSLYWYRQALGQGPEFLTYFNYEAQQDKSGLPNDRFSAERPEGSISTLTIQRTEQRDSAMYRCASSLGLQETQYFGPGTRLLVL.